The subject of this entry is one T cell receptor (beta chain). This sample stems from a study of regulatory T cells in long-lasting Graves disease. Time point reported: persistent/refractory GD, antithyroid drugs over 5 years with positive TRAb. PBMC RNA was the source of the TCR library. For TCR beta, libraries came from iRepertoire HTBI primers and Arm-PCR of CDR3 regions. In TCRdb, the multiplex PCR reads were re-called with MiXCR into one record per CDR3 protein. The sample has 500,000 to 700,000 distinct CDR3 sequences, 25% to 35% seen once. The CDR3 runs 14 residues. CDR1 GTSNPN and CDR2 SVGIG come from the germline V gene (reference sequence). Trimming cost V 1 base and J 0 bases, with 7 bases left between them.

Specimen: peripheral blood mononuclear cells (PBMCs), collected when the disease was refractory, from a patient treated with antithyroid drugs. The chain links TRBV30 to TRBJ1-5; D remains unclear. This sequence originates from a female donor with Graves disease. DNA of the CDR3: TGTGCCTGGAGTGGCGGTGATAGCAATCAGCCCCAGCATTTT. It is translated as CAWSGGDSNQPQHF.